These 21 T cell receptor beta chains share one sample of origin, sequenced in a study of T cell repertoires and HLA-DP antigens. The sample label spelled out: CD137+ CD4 T cells sorted after culture with HeLa expressing allogeneic HLA-DP. Stimulation used HeLa cells expressing transduced HLA-DPA1/DPB1, HLA-DM, invariant chain and CD80. CD4+ cells expanded for around 15 days were restimulated less than 25 h with allogeneic-DPB1 HeLa cells. This table comes from immunoSEQ multiplex PCR, and its TCRdb copy is limited to in-frame clones, with some not included. The table shows approximately 400 clones, with over 55% occurring only once. Sequencing used alloreactive CD137+ CD4+ T cells from cultured PBMCs. The subset was: CD137+ CD4+ cells sorted after 20 to 30 h restimulation with the allogeneic HLA-DP-expressing HeLa cells. The receptors originated from a man aged 45 to 65 in good health and CMV-seronegative.

The chain couples TRBV21-1 to TRBJ1-6. TRBV21-1 is reported as a pseudogene. This CDR3 has 18 amino acids. Here the CDR3 DNA reads TGTGCCAGCAGGAACAATCTAGTACACATACATCATAATTCACCCCTCCGCTTT. This gives the protein CASRNNLVHIHHNSPLRF.

The chain's CDR3 is CASSYTGGDYGYTF. The CDR3 DNA reads TGTGCCAGCAGCTATACAGGGGGCGACTATGGCTACACCTTC. The chain recombines TRBV7-2 with TRBJ1-2; 9 positions agree with TRBD1. CDR3 length equals 14 residues. Germline CDR1 and CDR2: SGHTA and FQGNSA. The V and J ends lost 4 bases and 3 bases, in that order; junction bases with no gene match: 3.

The chain recombines TRBV11-2 with TRBJ2-1; D might be TRBD1 (5 bases). V gave up 1 base and J gave up 0 bases, with 10 bases separating them. The CDR3 runs 16 residues. Germline assignment: CDR1 SGHAT and CDR2 FQNNGV. The CDR3 sequence: CASSLGYRSSYNEQFF. The CDR3 nucleotides are TGTGCCAGCAGCTTAGGTTACAGGAGCTCCTACAATGAGCAGTTCTTC.

This chain connects TRBV19 to TRBJ1-3, with D possibly TRBD1 on 6 matching bases. Germline V lookup: CDR1 LNHDA, CDR2 SQIVND (reference sequence). Trimming cost V 6 bases and J 0 bases, with 15 bases left between them. The CDR3 length is 16 residues. The CDR3 sequence is CASRTGTPNSGNTIYF. The CDR3 DNA reads TGTGCCAGTAGGACCGGGACACCGAACTCTGGAAACACCATATATTTT.

The V gene is TRBV7-6, the J gene TRBJ2-7; TRBD1 is a possible D gene (5 bases). Trimming removed 1 base at V and 3 bases at J, with 7 bases between. The CDR3 spans 13 residues. Germline V gene data show CDR1 as SGHVS and CDR2 as FNYEAQ. CDR3 loop: CASSLGQNYEQYF. DNA of the CDR3: TGTGCCAGCAGCTTAGGACAGAACTACGAGCAGTACTTC.

V and J are TRBV11-1 and TRBJ1-1; TRBD1 might be the D (5 bases). The CDR3 has 13 residues. V shed 5 bases and J shed 8 bases, with 15 bases lying between them. Germline CDR1 is SGHAT and CDR2 is FQDESV (reference sequence). The CDR3, as DNA: TGTGCCAGCAGCACCCGACAGAGGTTGGAAGCTTTCTTT. Translated, it gives CASSTRQRLEAFF. Full variable domain (remainder filled in from reference TRBV11-1 and TRBJ1-1): EAEVAQSPRYKITEKSQAVAFWCDPISGHATLYWYRQILGQGPELLVQFQDESVVDDSQLPKDRFSAERLKGVDSTLKIQPAELGDSAMYLCASSTRQRLEAFFGQGTRLTVV.

This clone occurred once. CDR3 sequence (DNA): TGCAGCGTTGAACACAGGGGATCCTACGAGCAGTACTTC. Translated, it gives CSVEHRGSYEQYF. This chain connects TRBV29-1 to TRBJ2-7, with 7 bases aligning to TRBD1. Trimming removed 2 bases from V and 1 base from J; junction bases left unmatched: 2. This CDR3 comprises 13 residues. CDR1 SQVTM and CDR2 ANQGSEA come from the germline V gene.

The chain is built from TRBV5-1 and TRBJ2-2; no definite D call. The CDR3 extends over 13 amino acids. The germline CDR1 and CDR2 sequences are SGHRS and YFSETQ. V shed 1 base and J shed 6 bases, with 7 bases lying between them. The CDR3 sequence is CASSLRVAGELFF. DNA for the CDR3: TGCGCCAGCAGCTTGAGAGTTGCCGGGGAGCTGTTTTTT.

This chain uses TRBV5-8 with TRBJ2-7; 9 bases line up with TRBD1. Trimming cost V 3 bases and J 3 bases; bases outside gene matches: 16. Per germline, CDR1 SGHTS and CDR2 YDEGEE. CDR3 length: 18 residues. The CDR3 reads CASSSSGQGQGPFYEQYF. In nucleotides, the CDR3 is TGTGCCAGCAGCTCCTCGGGGCAGGGACAGGGACCGTTCTACGAGCAGTACTTC.

This clone is classed as large. The gene calls are TRBV18 and TRBJ1-5; D not resolved. The CDR3 contains 12 residues. CDR1 and CDR2 from the germline V gene are KGHSH and LQKENI. V lost 0 bases to trimming and J lost 7 bases, with 4 bases between them. This CDR3 reads CASSPPNQPQHF. CDR3 coding DNA: TGTGCCAGCTCACCACCGAACCAGCCCCAGCATTTT.

This sequence joins TRBV19 and TRBJ1-5; a possible D gene is TRBD1 (6 bases). This CDR3 is built from 14 residues. Trimming pared 3 bases from V and 5 bases from J, leaving 11 bases between. Germline CDR1 and CDR2: LNHDA and SQIVND (reference sequence). Here the CDR3 reads CASSIGRGDQPQHF. The CDR3 DNA follows: TGTGCCAGTAGTATCGGCAGGGGCGATCAGCCCCAGCATTTT.

This clone appeared once. The V call is TRBV7-2, the J call TRBJ2-7, with D possibly called TRBD1 or TRBD2 (5 bases each). Germline CDR1 SGHTA, CDR2 FQGNSA. Trimming cost V 5 bases and J 0 bases, with 17 bases left between them. The CDR3 is 16 residues long. CDR3 DNA: TGTGCCAGCAGCCCCGGGACGATTGTAAGCTCCTACGAGCAGTACTTC. It is translated as CASSPGTIVSSYEQYF.

The chain employs TRBV2 and TRBJ1-2; D not certain. V lost 2 bases, J lost 8 bases, and 12 bases lay in between. The germline V gene encodes CDR1 SNHLY and CDR2 FYNNEI. This CDR3 is built from 13 residues. In nucleotides, the CDR3 is TGTGCCAGCAGTGAATTGACCCCCGAAGGCTACACCTTC. It translates to CASSELTPEGYTF.

V is TRBV5-4 and J is TRBJ1-2; weak D call: TRBD1 (5 bases). Germline V gene data show CDR1 as SGHNT and CDR2 as YYREEE (reference sequence). CDR3 length equals 13 residues. The V end was cut by 5 bases, the J end by 0 bases, with 8 bases between. CDR3 in DNA: TGTGCCAGCAGAATGACAGCTAACTATGGCTACACCTTC. Translation: CASRMTANYGYTF. The whole variable domain, filled in from reference TRBV5-4 and TRBJ1-2, reads ETGVTQSPTHLIKTRGQQVTLRCSSQSGHNTVSWYQQALGQGPQFIFQYYREEENGRGNFPPRFSGLQFPNYSSELNVNALELDDSALYLCASRMTANYGYTFGSGTRLTVV.

This sequence joins TRBV6-4 and TRBJ1-1; 7 bases are shared with TRBD1. V lost 5 bases and J lost 0; bases outside the gene matches: 6. Germline-derived CDR1 and CDR2 are MRHNA and SNTAGT. The CDR3 loop spans 15 amino acids. The CDR3 sequence: CASSYDGTVNTEAFF. CDR3 nucleotides: TGTGCCAGCAGTTACGATGGGACAGTGAACACTGAAGCTTTCTTT.

V and J are TRBV7-6 and TRBJ2-7; 10 bases match TRBD2. CDR1 SGHVS and CDR2 FNYEAQ come from the germline V gene. The V and J ends lost 6 bases and 2 bases, in that order; junction bases with no gene match: 7. The CDR3 totals 15 residues. The CDR3: CASSKERGGAYEQYF. CDR3 DNA: TGTGCCAGCAGTAAAGAGCGGGGGGGTGCCTACGAGCAGTACTTC.

The chain is built from TRBV27 and TRBJ2-7, with D maybe TRBD2 (5 bases). CDR3 length: 15 residues. Germline lookup yields CDR1 MNHEY and CDR2 SMNVEV (reference sequence). V was trimmed by 6 bases and J by 3 bases, leaving 18 bases between them. CDR3 amino acids: CASSLGEAGGYEQYF. CDR3 nucleotide sequence: TGTGCCAGCAGCTTAGGTGAGGCGGGCGGCTACGAGCAGTACTTC.

This sequence joins TRBV10-3 and TRBJ2-2, with 8 positions matching TRBD2. The CDR3 spans 15 residues. V trimming: 8 bases; J trimming: 0 bases; junction bases outside the gene matches: 5. CDR1 ENHRY and CDR2 SYGVKD come from the germline V gene. The DNA of the CDR3 is TGTGCCATCCTAGCGGGCGGCGCGAACACCGGGGAGCTGTTTTTT. Protein product: CAILAGGANTGELFF.

The chain combines TRBV18 with TRBJ1-4; D might be TRBD1 (6 bases). Per germline, CDR1 KGHSH and CDR2 LQKENI. V lost 4 bases and J 12 bases, leaving 24 bases between the germline ends. The CDR3 sequence is 16 residues long. CDR3 residues: CASSQNTGSGADQLFF. CDR3 bases: TGTGCCAGCTCACAAAATACAGGGTCAGGGGCCGACCAACTGTTTTTT.

As to this clone: It may be a read error: a sequence one base away is much more abundant. This CDR3 is also generated by other DNA sequences in the sample. As DNA, the CDR3 is TGTGCCAGCAGCTATACGCCCGGAATGAACACTGAAGCTTTCTTT. Its protein product is CASSYTPGMNTEAFF. The chain couples TRBV7-2 to TRBJ1-1; no definite D call. V was pared by 4 bases and J by 0 bases, with 12 bases between. The CDR3 spans 15 residues. Germline CDR1 is SGHTA and CDR2 is FQGNSA.

This clone was detected a few times. The chain recombines TRBV30 with TRBJ1-1; D not resolved. The CDR3 is 12 amino acids. Germline assignment: CDR1 GTSNPN and CDR2 SVGIG (reference sequence). V was shortened by 1 base and J by 7 bases, with 10 bases between the two germline ends. DNA for the CDR3: TGTGCCTGGAGTGACCCCGGTGATGAAGCTTTCTTT. Translated: CAWSDPGDEAFF.